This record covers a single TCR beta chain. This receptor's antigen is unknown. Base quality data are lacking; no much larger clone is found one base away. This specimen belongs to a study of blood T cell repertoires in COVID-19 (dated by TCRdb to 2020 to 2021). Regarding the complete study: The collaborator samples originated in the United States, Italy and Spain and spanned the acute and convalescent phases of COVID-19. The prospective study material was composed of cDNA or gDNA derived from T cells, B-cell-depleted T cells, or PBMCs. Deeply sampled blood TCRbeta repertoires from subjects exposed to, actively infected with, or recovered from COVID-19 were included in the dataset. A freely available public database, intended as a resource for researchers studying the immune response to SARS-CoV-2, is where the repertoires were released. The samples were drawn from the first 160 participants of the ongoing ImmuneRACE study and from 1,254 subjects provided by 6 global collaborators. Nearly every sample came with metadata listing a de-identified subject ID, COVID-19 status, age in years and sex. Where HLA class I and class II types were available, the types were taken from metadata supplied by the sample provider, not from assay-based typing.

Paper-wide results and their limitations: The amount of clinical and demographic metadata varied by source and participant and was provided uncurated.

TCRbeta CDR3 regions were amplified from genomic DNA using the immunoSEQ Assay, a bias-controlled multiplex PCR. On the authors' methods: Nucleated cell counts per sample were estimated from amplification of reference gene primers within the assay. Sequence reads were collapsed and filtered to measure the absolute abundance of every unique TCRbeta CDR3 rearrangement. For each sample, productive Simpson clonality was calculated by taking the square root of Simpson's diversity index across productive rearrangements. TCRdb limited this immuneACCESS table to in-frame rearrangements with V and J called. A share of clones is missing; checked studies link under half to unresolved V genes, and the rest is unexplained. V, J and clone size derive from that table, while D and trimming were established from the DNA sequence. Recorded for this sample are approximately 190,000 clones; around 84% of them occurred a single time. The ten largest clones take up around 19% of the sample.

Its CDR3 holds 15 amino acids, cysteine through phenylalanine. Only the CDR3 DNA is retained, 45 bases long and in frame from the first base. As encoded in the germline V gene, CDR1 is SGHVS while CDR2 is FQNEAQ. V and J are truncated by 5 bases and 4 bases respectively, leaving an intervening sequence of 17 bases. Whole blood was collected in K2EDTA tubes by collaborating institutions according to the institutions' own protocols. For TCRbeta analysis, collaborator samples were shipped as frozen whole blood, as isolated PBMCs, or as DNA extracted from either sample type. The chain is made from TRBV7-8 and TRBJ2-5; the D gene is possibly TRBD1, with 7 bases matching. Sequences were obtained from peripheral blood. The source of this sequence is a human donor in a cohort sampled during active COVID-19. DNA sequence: TGTGCCAGCAGCCTACGGGCCCAGGGGGGAGAGACCCAGTACTTC. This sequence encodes CASSLRAQGGETQYF.